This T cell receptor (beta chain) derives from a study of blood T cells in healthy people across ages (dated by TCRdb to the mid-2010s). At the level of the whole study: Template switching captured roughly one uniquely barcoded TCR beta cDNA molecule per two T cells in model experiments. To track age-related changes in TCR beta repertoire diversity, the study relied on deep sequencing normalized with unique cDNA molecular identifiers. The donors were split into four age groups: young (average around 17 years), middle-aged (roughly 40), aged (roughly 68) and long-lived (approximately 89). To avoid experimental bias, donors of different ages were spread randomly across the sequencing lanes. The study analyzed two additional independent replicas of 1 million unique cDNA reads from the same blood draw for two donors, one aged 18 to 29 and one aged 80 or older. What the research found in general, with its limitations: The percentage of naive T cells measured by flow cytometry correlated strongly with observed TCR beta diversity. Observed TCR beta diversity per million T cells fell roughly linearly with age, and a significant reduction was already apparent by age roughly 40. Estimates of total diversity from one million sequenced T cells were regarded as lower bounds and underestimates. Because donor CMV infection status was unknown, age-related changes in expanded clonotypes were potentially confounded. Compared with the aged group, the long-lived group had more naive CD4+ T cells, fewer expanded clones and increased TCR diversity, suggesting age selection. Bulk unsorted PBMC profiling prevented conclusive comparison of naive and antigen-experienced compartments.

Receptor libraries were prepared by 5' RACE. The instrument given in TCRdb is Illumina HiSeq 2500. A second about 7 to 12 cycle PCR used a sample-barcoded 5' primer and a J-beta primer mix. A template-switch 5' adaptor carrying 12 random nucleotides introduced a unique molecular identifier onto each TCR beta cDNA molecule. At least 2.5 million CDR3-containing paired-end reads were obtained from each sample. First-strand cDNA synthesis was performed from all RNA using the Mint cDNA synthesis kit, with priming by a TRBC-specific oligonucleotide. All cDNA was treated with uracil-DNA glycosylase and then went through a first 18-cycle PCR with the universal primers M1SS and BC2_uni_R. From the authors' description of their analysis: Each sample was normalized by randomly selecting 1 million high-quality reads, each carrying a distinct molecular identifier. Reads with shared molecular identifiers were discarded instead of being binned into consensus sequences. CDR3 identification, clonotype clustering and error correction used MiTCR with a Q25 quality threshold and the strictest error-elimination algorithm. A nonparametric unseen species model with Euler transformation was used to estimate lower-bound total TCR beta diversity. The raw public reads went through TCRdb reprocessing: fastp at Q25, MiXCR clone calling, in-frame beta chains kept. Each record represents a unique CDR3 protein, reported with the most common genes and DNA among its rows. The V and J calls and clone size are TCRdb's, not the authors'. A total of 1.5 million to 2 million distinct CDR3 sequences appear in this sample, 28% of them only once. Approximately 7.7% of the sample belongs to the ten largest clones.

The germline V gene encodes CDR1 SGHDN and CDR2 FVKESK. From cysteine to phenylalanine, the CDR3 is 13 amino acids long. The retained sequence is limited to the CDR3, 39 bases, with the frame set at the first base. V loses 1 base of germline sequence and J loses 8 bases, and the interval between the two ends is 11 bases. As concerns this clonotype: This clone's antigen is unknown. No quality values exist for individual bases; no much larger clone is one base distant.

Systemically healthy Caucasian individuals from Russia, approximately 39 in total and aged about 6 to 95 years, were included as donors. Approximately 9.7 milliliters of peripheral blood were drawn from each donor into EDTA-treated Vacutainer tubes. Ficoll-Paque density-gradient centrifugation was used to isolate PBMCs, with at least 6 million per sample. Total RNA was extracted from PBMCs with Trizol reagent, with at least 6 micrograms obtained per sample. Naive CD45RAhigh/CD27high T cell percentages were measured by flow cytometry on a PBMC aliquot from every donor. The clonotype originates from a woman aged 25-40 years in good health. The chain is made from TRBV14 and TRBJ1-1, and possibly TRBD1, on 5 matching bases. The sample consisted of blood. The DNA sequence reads TGTGCCAGCAGCCAAGGGACGAGGGGAGAAGCTTTCTTT. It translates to CASSQGTRGEAFF.